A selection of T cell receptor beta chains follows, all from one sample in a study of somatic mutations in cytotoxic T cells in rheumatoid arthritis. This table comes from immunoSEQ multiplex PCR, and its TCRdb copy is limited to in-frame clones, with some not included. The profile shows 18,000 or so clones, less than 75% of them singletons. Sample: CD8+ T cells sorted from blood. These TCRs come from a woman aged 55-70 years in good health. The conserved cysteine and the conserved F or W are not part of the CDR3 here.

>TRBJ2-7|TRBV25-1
ASTHGHEQY
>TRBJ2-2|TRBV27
ASSSAGGGDTGELF
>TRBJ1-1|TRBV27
ASTPAGANTEAF
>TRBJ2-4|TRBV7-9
ASSLVGQGENIQY
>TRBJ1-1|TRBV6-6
ASSYSQGRENTEAF
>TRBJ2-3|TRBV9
ASSPGTSGHTDTQY
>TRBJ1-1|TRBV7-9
ASRGDLLDEAF
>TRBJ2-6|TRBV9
ASSSSGANVLT
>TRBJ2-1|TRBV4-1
ASSQEGQPTEQF
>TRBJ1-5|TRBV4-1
ASSPFPGNSNQPQH
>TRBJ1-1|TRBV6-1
ASSERVGTGDTEAF
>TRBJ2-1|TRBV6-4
ASSDGQGIEQF
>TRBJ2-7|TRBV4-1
ASSHGEVYEQY
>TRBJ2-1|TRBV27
ASSTSSPRGEQF
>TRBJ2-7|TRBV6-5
ASSPNGAGDYEQY
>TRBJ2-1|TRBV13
ASSFSGGPLNEQF
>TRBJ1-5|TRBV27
ATGTGPVGPQH
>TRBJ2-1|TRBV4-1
ASSQGDRKDEQF
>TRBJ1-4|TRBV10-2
ASSESGREEKLF
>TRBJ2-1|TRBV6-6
ASSYLGDEQF
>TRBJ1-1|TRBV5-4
ASSQVGGRTEAF
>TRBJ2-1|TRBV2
ASQYSQAGGGGNEQF
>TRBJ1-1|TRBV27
ASSFGGKTEAF
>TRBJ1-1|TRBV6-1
ASSPWTGYTEAF
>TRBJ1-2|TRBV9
ASSVALGVGGYT
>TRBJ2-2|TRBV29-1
SVPPPSGGELF
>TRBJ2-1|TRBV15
ATQLAGEGHEQF
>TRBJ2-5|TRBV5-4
ASSSPSGGNQETQY
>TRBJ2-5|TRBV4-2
ASSQEGPERVTETQY
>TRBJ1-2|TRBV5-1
ASSLVDRTLVNYGYT
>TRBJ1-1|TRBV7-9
ASSLQGAGTEAF
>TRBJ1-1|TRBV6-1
ASSGTENLPAF
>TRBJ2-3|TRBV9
ASSVGWGPDTQY
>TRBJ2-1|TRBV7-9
ASSQPGLADNEQF
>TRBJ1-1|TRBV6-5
ASRRSYTEAF
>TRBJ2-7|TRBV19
ASSIGGGSSYEQY
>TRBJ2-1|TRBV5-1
ASSSREGVNEQF
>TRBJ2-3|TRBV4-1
ASSQGDSPGDTQY
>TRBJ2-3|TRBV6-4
ASSITQGSTDTQY
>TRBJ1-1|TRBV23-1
ASSQEARENTEAF
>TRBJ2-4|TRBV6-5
ASSYSGTGKNIQY
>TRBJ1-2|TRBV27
ASSPNGPSSYGYT
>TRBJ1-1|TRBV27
ASSWGTANTEAF
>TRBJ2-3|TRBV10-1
ASSGSGSTDTQY
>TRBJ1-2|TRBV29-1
SSWGPTGGIGYGYT
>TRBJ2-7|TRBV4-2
ASSQGAGGIDEQY
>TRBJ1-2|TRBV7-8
ASSLPGQGRYGYT
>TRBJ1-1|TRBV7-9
ASSLGGQGSSEAF
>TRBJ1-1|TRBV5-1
ASSLGNSEAF
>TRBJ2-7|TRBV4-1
ASSRRDRGPDEQY
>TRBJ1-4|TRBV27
ASSRKQTTNEKLF
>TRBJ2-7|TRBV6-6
ASSYSSRHATYEQY
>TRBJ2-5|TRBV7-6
ASSLEPTSGQETQY
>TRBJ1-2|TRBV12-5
ASGLGQGFGDGYT
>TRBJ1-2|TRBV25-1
ASSEKTGNAYGYT
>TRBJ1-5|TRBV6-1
ASSENLDGNQPQH
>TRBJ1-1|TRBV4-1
ASSHSGTSNTEAF